This is a list of T cell receptor beta chains from one sample in a study of T cells in Graves' hyperthyroidism and ophthalmopathy. Using its own MiXCR run on the multiplex PCR reads, TCRdb lists one record per CDR3 protein. The top ten clones hold around 5.4% of a sample with nearly 600,000 distinct CDR3 sequences, about 15% of them seen once. The sequenced sample was blood. The source is a woman between 25 and 40 years old with Graves' hyperthyroidism that later progressed to Graves' ophthalmopathy. Each CDR3 is given with its conserved first and last residue. Each record gives: CDR3 protein, J gene, V gene.

CATSDITGVQPQHF TRBJ1-5 TRBV24-1
CASHDRAFNQPQHF TRBJ1-5 TRBV2
CASSLDGFTNEKLFF TRBJ1-4 TRBV5-5
CASSQTQGTYEQYF TRBJ2-7 TRBV11-2
CASSVSYEQYF TRBJ2-7 TRBV2
CASSSREGDEQFF TRBJ2-1 TRBV7-2
CASAYSTDTQYF TRBJ2-3 TRBV7-3
CASMGREGGTQYF TRBJ2-3 TRBV2
CSARQTDFSNQPQHF TRBJ1-5 TRBV20-1
CASSELTGPYNEQFF TRBJ2-1 TRBV2
CATSDSWTSGTYNEQFF TRBJ2-1 TRBV24-1
CASSPFFGQGDAEQYF TRBJ2-7 TRBV18
CASSLGPAGAPYGYTF TRBJ1-2 TRBV11-3
CASWAGRTLSNQPQHF TRBJ1-5 TRBV11-2
CASSGGLGETQYF TRBJ2-5 TRBV6-1
CASSRDTYERYF TRBJ2-7 TRBV7-2
CASSSLADTTDTQYF TRBJ2-3 TRBV19
CSAPTSVYNEQFF TRBJ2-1 TRBV20-1
CASRRLAGGGYNEQFF TRBJ2-1 TRBV7-2
CSARDPPRRTSGNEQFF TRBJ2-1 TRBV20-1
CASRPGGGEQYF TRBJ2-7 TRBV7-6
CASSSSEGLVFNEQYF TRBJ2-7 TRBV7-9
CASSYPEEVGYTF TRBJ1-2 TRBV14
CASSPTGRIDGGELFF TRBJ2-2 TRBV18
CAGGGGNTEAFF TRBJ1-1 TRBV7-9
CASSPQGGAGNTIYF TRBJ1-3 TRBV18
CASSPNRGKDVMFF TRBJ1-4 TRBV11-2
CASSDWNNEQFF TRBJ2-1 TRBV10-1
CASSVQGVGETEAFF TRBJ1-1 TRBV9
CSARDQRERGYEQYF TRBJ2-7 TRBV20-1
CASSVPRETSGSVDTQYF TRBJ2-3 TRBV9
CASSTTGRGELFF TRBJ2-2 TRBV6-1
CASSTTPGQGENYGYTF TRBJ1-2 TRBV28
CASSWMTWSGDTEAFF TRBJ1-1 TRBV5-4
CASSEGTGGVTEAFF TRBJ1-1 TRBV6-1
CASSLALEPYEQYF TRBJ2-7 TRBV7-2
CASSWGTSGGSYEQYF TRBJ2-7 TRBV5-1
CASSAGTGDREQYF TRBJ2-7 TRBV5-1
CASSWTGNNQPQHF TRBJ1-5 TRBV27
CASSPGNTYNEQFF TRBJ2-1 TRBV5-1
CASSLASEGGYTF TRBJ1-2 TRBV5-1
CASSLQATGELFF TRBJ2-2 TRBV7-3
CASSIGEDTIYF TRBJ1-3 TRBV5-6
CASTVTATNEKLFF TRBJ1-4 TRBV6-1
CASRRAGGASYEQYF TRBJ2-7 TRBV25-1
CASSLVQWYGYTF TRBJ1-2 TRBV7-3
CASSYLGREPYSNQPQHF TRBJ1-5 TRBV6-2/TRBV6-3
CASSIDPLGYEQYF TRBJ2-7 TRBV19
CASRPRRSTGPSTEAFF TRBJ1-1 TRBV6-1
CASSRAGSDEQYF TRBJ2-7 TRBV7-9
CASVKPGANVLTF TRBJ2-6 TRBV6-8
CASSLSTDSSGNTIYF TRBJ1-3 TRBV5-1